The 9 T cell receptor beta chains reported below all come from one sample, sequenced in a study of cytomegalovirus exposure and HLA in healthy donors. Amplification used 60 Vbeta primers and 13 Jbeta primers. The data were produced by immunoSEQ multiplex PCR, yet TCRdb's version contains in-frame clones alone and is incomplete. This sample contains around 140,000 clones. The sample taken for sequencing was PBMCs. The source is a middle-aged woman in good health and CMV-seronegative.

The J gene is TRBJ1-1, the V gene TRBV18; weak D call: TRBD1 (6 bases). CDR3 length: 14 amino acids. The ends were cut back, 8 bases at V and 3 bases at J, with 16 bases in the middle. Germline V lookup: CDR1 KGHSH, CDR2 LQKENI. The CDR3 bases are TGTGCCAGCACGGGCAGGGGTGGGGACACTGAAGCTTTCTTT. This translates into CASTGRGGDTEAFF.

The chain joins TRBV18 to TRBJ2-7; D possibly corresponds to TRBD2 (7 bases). V shed 8 bases and J shed 6 bases, with 14 bases lying between them. Looked up from germline, CDR1 is KGHSH and CDR2 is LQKENI. CDR3 length equals 12 residues. The CDR3 sequence is CASGGASREQYF. The DNA of the CDR3 is TGTGCCAGCGGGGGGGCCTCTCGCGAGCAGTACTTC.

The rearrangement joins TRBV28 to TRBJ1-1; D gene ambiguous. Germline CDR1 MDHEN, CDR2 SYDVKM. The CDR3 totals 12 residues. Trimming pared 2 bases from V and 5 bases from J, leaving 6 bases between. The CDR3 DNA reads as TGTGCCAGCAGTTTAGTGCAGACTGAAGCTTTCTTT. Amino acids: CASSLVQTEAFF.

The chain employs TRBV15 and TRBJ2-6; 7 bases map to TRBD1. Per germline, CDR1 LNHNV and CDR2 YYDKDF (reference sequence). With V trimmed by 6 bases and J by 0 bases, 5 bases remained unmatched. This CDR3 contains 16 residues. The CDR3 nucleotides are TGTGCCACCAGACAGGGGCGAGTCTCTGGGGCCAACGTCCTGACTTTC. The encoded protein is CATRQGRVSGANVLTF.

The CDR3 nucleotides are TGTGCCAGCAGCCCTGGGACAGGGAACACCGGGGAGCTGTTTTTT. Translated, it gives CASSPGTGNTGELFF. The V gene is TRBV14, the J gene TRBJ2-2, with 8 bases identical to TRBD1. V trimming: 4 bases; J trimming: 1 base; junction bases outside the gene matches: 2. The germline gives CDR1 SGHDN, CDR2 FVKESK. This CDR3 is 15 amino acids long. The variable domain in full, with the rest retrieved from reference TRBV14 and TRBJ2-2, is EAGVTQFPSHSVIEKGQTVTLRCDPISGHDNLYWYRRVMGKEIKFLLHFVKESKQDESGMPNNRFLAERTGGTYSTLKVQPAELEDSGVYFCASSPGTGNTGELFFGEGSRLTVL.

V usage is TRBV10-2 and J usage is TRBJ2-5, with D possibly TRBD2 on 6 matching bases. The CDR3 has 14 residues. CDR1 and CDR2 (germline): WSHSY, SAAADI. The V end was cut by 5 bases, the J end by 5 bases, with 15 bases between. In DNA, the CDR3 is TGCGCCAGCAGTCCGGGACTTAAGGCGGAGACCCAGTACTTC. Translation: CASSPGLKAETQYF.

The chain recombines TRBV6-6 with TRBJ1-1; tentatively, D is TRBD1 (6 bases). CDR1 MNHNY and CDR2 SVGAGI come from the germline V gene (reference sequence). CDR3 size: 16 residues. Trimming left V 6 bases short and J 5 bases short, with 22 bases between. The CDR3 sequence is CASSSRVGGRGTEAFF. The CDR3 DNA reads TGTGCCAGCAGCTCCCGGGTAGGGGGGCGGGGGACTGAAGCTTTCTTT.

The genes are TRBV7-2 and TRBJ2-5; 14 bases map to TRBD2. Germline CDR1 reads SGHTA; CDR2 reads FQGNSA. The V and J ends lost 5 bases and 9 bases, in that order; junction bases with no gene match: 8. The CDR3 is 15 amino acids. This CDR3 is CASSLGTSGGRAQYF. CDR3 coding DNA: TGTGCCAGCAGCCTAGGGACTAGCGGGGGTAGGGCCCAGTACTTC. Using reference TRBV7-2 and TRBJ2-5 for the parts outside the CDR3, the full variable domain is GAGVSQSPSNKVTEKGKDVELRCDPISGHTALYWYRQSLGQGLEFLIYFQGNSAPDKSGLPSDRFSAERTGGSVSTLTIQRTQQEDSAVYLCASSLGTSGGRAQYFGPGTRLLVL.

The rearrangement links TRBV7-3 to TRBJ2-2; D perhaps matches TRBD2 (5 bases). The germline V and J ends were trimmed by 5 bases and 7 bases, with 14 bases remaining between them. The CDR3 is 14 residues long. CDR1 and CDR2 from the germline V gene are SGHTA and FQGTGA. For the CDR3, the DNA is TGTGCCAGCAGCCTCGGGGTCGTGGGCGGGGAGCTGTTTTTT. This translates into CASSLGVVGGELFF.